Listed here are 14 T cell receptor beta chains from one sample, sequenced in a study of memory CD4+ T cells and cytomegalovirus serostatus. Single viable CD3+CD4+CD8-CD45RO+ cells were sorted as the memory CD4+ T cells. Some clones are missing from TCRdb's copy, which holds only in-frame ones; the method was immunoSEQ multiplex PCR. The sample contains some 45,000 clones, 74% of which appear only once. Sequenced: memory CD4+ T cells from blood. The receptors here all came from an adult in good health and CMV-seropositive.

This sequence joins TRBV5-6 and TRBJ2-1, with TRBD2 as a possible D gene (6 bases). Germline V gene data show CDR1 as SGHDT and CDR2 as YYEEEE. This CDR3 has 15 amino acids. Trimming shortened V by 0 bases and J by 0 bases, and 7 bases separated the two germline ends. CDR3 amino acids: CASSLGGASYNEQFF. The CDR3 region has the DNA TGTGCCAGCAGCTTGGGCGGGGCCTCCTACAATGAGCAGTTCTTC.

The J gene is TRBJ1-2, the V gene TRBV7-9; D call uncertain. This CDR3 spans 14 amino acids. CDR1 SEHNR and CDR2 FQNEAQ come from the germline V gene (reference sequence). V was cut by 3 bases and J by 8 bases, with 16 bases left in between. CDR3 amino acids: CASSFREPGDGYTF. CDR3 nucleotides: TGTGCCAGCAGCTTCCGGGAGCCGGGCGACGGCTACACCTTC.

This rearrangement joins TRBV19 to TRBJ2-7, with 8 bases fitting TRBD1. CDR1 is LNHDA and CDR2 is SQIVND in the germline V gene (reference sequence). The length of the CDR3 is 13 residues. V lost 3 bases, J lost 4 bases, and 2 bases stayed unmatched. The CDR3 loop is CASSIRDRYEQYF. The CDR3 DNA is TGTGCCAGTAGTATCAGGGACAGGTACGAGCAGTACTTC.

This rearrangement joins TRBV2 to TRBJ2-5, with TRBD1 matching over 9 bases. V lost 7 bases to trimming and J lost 5 bases; unmatched junction nucleotides: 17. From germline, CDR1 is SNHLY and CDR2 FYNNEI. This CDR3 is built from 17 residues. CDR3 amino acids: CASNKNNPGQGTETQYF. CDR3 sequence (DNA): TGTGCCAGCAATAAAAACAACCCGGGACAGGGTACCGAGACCCAGTACTTC.

The V call is TRBV7-3, the J call TRBJ2-1; D gene ambiguous. V lost 5 bases and J 4 bases, leaving 12 bases between the germline ends. The CDR3 has 14 residues. Germline V gives CDR1 SGHTA, CDR2 FQGTGA. For the CDR3, the DNA is TGTGCCAGCAGCCCAGACGACTCGTACAATGAGCAGTTCTTC. The encoded protein is CASSPDDSYNEQFF.

J is TRBJ1-3 and V is TRBV18, with 8 bases matching TRBD1. Germline V gene lookup returns CDR1 KGHSH and CDR2 LQKENI. Trimming removed 3 bases from V and 0 bases from J; junction bases left unmatched: 7. There are 17 residues in the CDR3. CDR3: CASSPPGQDFSGNTIYF. The DNA of the CDR3 is TGTGCCAGCTCACCCCCGGGACAGGACTTCTCTGGAAACACCATATATTTT.

V gene TRBV11-2 combines with J gene TRBJ1-1; TRBD1 matches 7 bases. Germline CDR1 reads SGHAT; CDR2 reads FQNNGV. The CDR3 length is 14 residues. The V segment lost 7 bases and the J segment 0 bases; nucleotides outside the gene matches: 5. CDR3 sequence reads: CASTPDRLNTEAFF. The CDR3 DNA reads as TGTGCCAGCACTCCGGACAGGCTGAACACTGAAGCTTTCTTT.

This clone was observed a handful of times. This rearrangement joins TRBV5-1 to TRBJ2-7, with 9 bases aligning to TRBD1. The trim removed 4 bases at V and 5 bases at J, leaving 16 bases unmatched. This CDR3 is 17 amino acids long. CDR1 is SGHRS, CDR2 YFSETQ, per germline. CDR3 bases: TGCGCCAGCAGCCACGCTCCGGACGGGACAGGGAGCGACGAGCAGTACTTC. It translates to CASSHAPDGTGSDEQYF.

The chain carries TRBV5-1 and TRBJ1-2; 10 bases are shared with TRBD1. The trim removed 1 base at V and 2 bases at J, leaving 8 bases unmatched. This CDR3 has 17 amino acids. Germline loops: CDR1 SGHRS, CDR2 YFSETQ. CDR3 in amino acids: CASSLNPDRGRNYGYTF. The CDR3 nucleotides are TGCGCCAGCAGCTTGAACCCCGACAGGGGGCGAAACTATGGCTACACCTTC.

The rearrangement joins TRBV4-3 to TRBJ1-2, with 11 bases lining up with TRBD1. The germline V gene has CDR1 LGHNA and CDR2 YSLEER. J was trimmed by 5 bases and V by 0 bases; bases with no gene match: 8. The CDR3 covers 17 residues. The CDR3 spells CASSQDTGQGAQYGYTF. The DNA of the CDR3 is TGCGCCAGCAGCCAAGATACTGGACAGGGGGCGCAGTATGGCTACACCTTC.

This chain connects TRBV27 to TRBJ2-6; no clear D. Germline V gene data show CDR1 as MNHEY and CDR2 as SMNVEV (reference sequence). The CDR3 is 15 residues long. Between the trimmed V and J ends, which lost 1 base and 2 bases, there was a span of 6 bases. The CDR3 nucleotides are TGTGCCAGCAGTTTATTGGCGACTGGGGCCAACGTCCTGACTTTC. Residues: CASSLLATGANVLTF.

The CDR3 is CASSLTGGRVGYTF. CDR3 coding DNA: TGTGCCAGCAGCTTGACAGGGGGTCGTGTTGGCTACACCTTC. The V gene is TRBV27, the J gene TRBJ1-2, with 9 nucleotides matching TRBD1. Germline lookup yields CDR1 MNHEY and CDR2 SMNVEV (reference sequence). The CDR3 covers 14 residues. V dropped 6 bases and J dropped 7; count of bases not matched to a gene: 9.

The rearrangement links TRBV5-4 to TRBJ2-3, with D possibly matching TRBD2 (6 bases). V was cut by 4 bases and J by 2 bases, with 11 bases left in between. The CDR3 contains 14 residues. Germline assignment: CDR1 SGHNT and CDR2 YYREEE (reference sequence). CDR3 region: CASSRGGVTDTQYF. CDR3 DNA sequence: TGTGCCAGCAGCCGAGGAGGGGTCACAGATACGCAGTATTTT.

The J gene is TRBJ2-7, the V gene TRBV4-3, with TRBD1 matching over 9 bases. V lost 0 bases and J lost 3; bases outside the gene matches: 6. The V gene's germline CDR1 is LGHNA and CDR2 YSLEER. The CDR3 runs 16 residues. Written as DNA, the CDR3 is TGCGCCAGCAGCCAAGAGTGGGACAGGGCTAACTACGAGCAGTACTTC. Translated, it gives CASSQEWDRANYEQYF.